The 21 T cell receptor beta chains listed next were all sequenced from one sample in a study of technical replicates of blood from several donors. TCRdb keeps only in-frame clones here, not all; method: immunoSEQ multiplex PCR. The data show about 79,000 clones, about 91% seen once. The source material was T cells isolated from PBMCs. All receptors come from a human donor in good health. Some clones in this sample may be carry-over from other donors' samples.

This clone was recorded once. The V and J genes are TRBV10-2 and TRBJ2-7; 8 bases match TRBD1. The V segment lost 5 bases and the J segment 4 bases; nucleotides outside the gene matches: 10. The germline CDR1 and CDR2 sequences are WSHSY and SAAADI. The CDR3 has 15 amino acids. The CDR3, as DNA: TGCGCCAGCAGTCCGGACTACAGGGGGAGGTACGAGCAGTACTTC. Translating gives CASSPDYRGRYEQYF.

This chain connects TRBV11-3 to TRBJ1-1, with D perhaps TRBD1 (5 bases). Trimming removed 1 base from V and 8 bases from J, with 8 bases in between. The germline V gene encodes CDR1 SGHNT and CDR2 YENEEA. This CDR3 is built from 12 residues. The DNA for the CDR3 is TGTGCCAGCAGCTTAGTCCAGGGAGAAGCTTTCTTT. It specifies CASSLVQGEAFF.

This rearrangement joins TRBV4-3 to TRBJ2-1; D possibly corresponds to TRBD2 (6 bases). The CDR3 is made up of 17 amino acids. V was pared by 1 base and J by 5 bases, with 18 bases between. In germline, CDR1 is LGHNA, CDR2 YSLEER. CDR3 sequence: CASSQVFGGSEDNEQFF. In nucleotides, the CDR3 is TGCGCCAGCAGCCAAGTGTTTGGGGGGAGTGAGGACAATGAGCAGTTCTTC.

The rearrangement joins TRBV13 to TRBJ1-4, with 7 bases that match TRBD1. J was trimmed by 6 bases and V by 1 base; bases with no gene match: 5. This CDR3 is built from 15 residues. Germline V CDR1 and CDR2: PRHDT, FYEKMQ (reference sequence). This chain's CDR3 is CASSLAGQADEKLFF. The CDR3 region has the DNA TGTGCCAGCAGCTTAGCCGGACAGGCGGATGAAAAACTGTTTTTT.

The rearrangement joins TRBV4-1 to TRBJ1-1; no definite D call. CDR3 size: 13 residues. Germline V CDR1 and CDR2: MGHRA, YSYEKL. Deletions cut 4 bases from V and 2 bases from J, with 8 bases between. In DNA, the CDR3 is TGCGCCAGCAGCCGCACAGCTAACACTGAAGCTTTCTTT. Encoded protein: CASSRTANTEAFF.

The chain couples TRBV29-1 to TRBJ2-7, with a tentative D call TRBD2 (6 bases). Germline values: CDR1 SQVTM, CDR2 ANQGSEA. V was trimmed by 4 bases and J by 3 bases, leaving 13 bases between them. The CDR3 has 13 residues. The CDR3 nucleotides are TGCAGCGTTGCTGAGCGGGCCAACTACGAGCAGTACTTC. Translation: CSVAERANYEQYF.

CDR3 protein: CAISESRTSTDTQYF. CDR3 in DNA: TGTGCCATCAGTGAGTCCCGGACTAGCACAGATACGCAGTATTTT. The chain carries TRBV10-3 and TRBJ2-3; a possible D gene is TRBD2 (5 bases). Germline V gives CDR1 ENHRY, CDR2 SYGVKD. The CDR3 runs to 15 residues. V lost 0 bases and J lost 0, with 7 bases in between.

The chain couples TRBV13 to TRBJ1-2; D uncertain. Trimming took off 4 bases at V and 0 bases at J, with 12 bases between the two ends. This CDR3 has 15 residues. CDR1 and CDR2 from the germline V gene are PRHDT and FYEKMQ (reference sequence). CDR3 coding DNA: TGTGCCAGCAGCTCGAAAGCTGCTTCTAACTATGGCTACACCTTC. Its protein is CASSSKAASNYGYTF.

The CDR3 DNA sequence: TGTGCCAGCTCACCTAAGGGGAGGGTTGGTGAAAAACTGTTTTTT. This encodes CASSPKGRVGEKLFF. The chain couples TRBV18 to TRBJ1-4; tentatively, D is TRBD1 (5 bases). Germline V lookup: CDR1 KGHSH, CDR2 LQKENI. Trimming took off 3 bases at V and 7 bases at J, with 15 bases between the two ends. The CDR3 sequence is 15 residues long.

The chain recombines TRBV7-2 with TRBJ1-4; 7 nucleotides align to TRBD1. The trim removed 3 bases at V and 3 bases at J, leaving 4 bases unmatched. The CDR3 has 15 residues. Germline V gene lookup returns CDR1 SGHTA and CDR2 FQGNSA. CDR3 coding DNA: TGTGCCAGCAGCTTGACAGGGACGGCTAATGAAAAACTGTTTTTT. Protein sequence: CASSLTGTANEKLFF.

The chain carries TRBV2 and TRBJ2-7, with TRBD1 matching 9 bases. Trimming at V came to 5 bases and at J to 6 bases, leaving 2 bases not matched to a gene. The CDR3 has 12 residues. Germline CDR1 reads SNHLY; CDR2 reads FYNNEI. The DNA of the CDR3 is TGTGCCAGCAGTACAGGGGGCGGCGAGCAGTACTTC. Amino acids: CASSTGGGEQYF.

V gene TRBV19 combines with J gene TRBJ2-5; the D gene is possibly TRBD1 (7 bases). Looked up from germline, CDR1 is LNHDA and CDR2 is SQIVND (reference sequence). The CDR3 runs 12 residues. V lost 8 bases and J lost 4, with 11 bases in between. The CDR3 loop reads CASGGGRETQYF. CDR3 DNA: TGTGCCAGTGGAGGGGGCAGAGAGACCCAGTACTTC.

The rearrangement links TRBV7-2 to TRBJ2-5, with a tentative D call TRBD2 (6 bases). The length of the CDR3 is 12 residues. The V end lost 4 bases, the J end lost 7 bases, and 10 bases lay between the germline ends. The germline V gene encodes CDR1 SGHTA and CDR2 FQGNSA. Written as DNA, the CDR3 is TGTGCCAGCAGCTGGGACTCAGCGACCCAGTACTTC. It yields the protein CASSWDSATQYF.

The rearrangement uses TRBV28 and TRBJ2-1; tentative D call: TRBD2 (5 bases). The V and J ends lost 8 bases and 7 bases respectively, with 18 bases between them. Germline CDR1 and CDR2: MDHEN and SYDVKM. The CDR3 covers 14 residues. CDR3 sequence reads: CASGLERPGNEQFF. In nucleotides, the CDR3 is TGTGCCAGCGGACTCGAAAGGCCTGGAAATGAGCAGTTCTTC.

The gene calls are TRBV5-1 and TRBJ2-7; 9 bases match TRBD2. The germline V gene has CDR1 SGHRS and CDR2 YFSETQ. The CDR3 extends over 14 amino acids. V was clipped by 5 bases and J by 1 base; unmatched bases: 4. The CDR3 sequence: CASSVTSGSYEQYF. CDR3 sequence (DNA): TGCGCCAGCAGTGTTACTAGCGGGTCCTACGAGCAGTACTTC.

V and J are TRBV7-2 and TRBJ1-2; TRBD1 might be the D (6 bases). Germline CDR1 is SGHTA and CDR2 is FQGNSA. Trimming removed 6 bases at V and 4 bases at J, with 9 bases between. CDR3 size: 12 residues. In DNA form, the CDR3 reads TGTGCCAGCAGACCGGACAGCTATGGCTACACCTTC. This translates into CASRPDSYGYTF.

The rearrangement joins TRBV27 to TRBJ1-5; D is unresolved. V lost 10 bases to trimming and J lost 6 bases, with 13 bases between them. This CDR3 spans 12 amino acids. CDR1 is MNHEY and CDR2 is SMNVEV in the germline V gene (reference sequence). CDR3 nucleotide sequence: TGTGCCACCGGTGGAGGTTTTCAGCCCCAGCATTTT. Its protein is CATGGGFQPQHF.

The chain combines TRBV7-9 with TRBJ2-5; unclear D gene. Per germline, CDR1 SEHNR and CDR2 FQNEAQ (reference sequence). CDR3 length: 13 amino acids. Trimming pared 5 bases from V and 1 base from J, leaving 8 bases between. CDR3 sequence: CASSRVFQETQYF. The CDR3 DNA follows: TGTGCCAGCAGCCGGGTGTTCCAAGAGACCCAGTACTTC.

V gene TRBV19 combines with J gene TRBJ1-2, with D hard to call. V was shortened by 5 bases and J by 4 bases, with 17 bases between the two germline ends. Germline V CDR1 and CDR2: LNHDA, SQIVND (reference sequence). The CDR3 covers 15 residues. The CDR3 nucleotides read TGTGCCAGTAGTGAGGCAGTGTCGGAGGTCTATGGCTACACCTTC. It translates to CASSEAVSEVYGYTF.

The V call is TRBV27, the J call TRBJ1-2; D is undetermined. V was shortened by 2 bases and J by 8 bases, with 12 bases between the two germline ends. Germline CDR1 MNHEY, CDR2 SMNVEV (reference sequence). The CDR3 consists of 13 residues. The CDR3 is CASSLSEVGGYTF. The CDR3, as DNA: TGTGCCAGCAGTTTAAGTGAGGTAGGAGGCTACACCTTC.

In regard to this clone: A read error may account for a junction end that differs from germline. Different DNA sequences within this sample yield the same CDR3. This chain connects TRBV5-1 to TRBJ2-7; possibly TRBD1 for D (5 bases). Germline lookup yields CDR1 SGHRS and CDR2 YFSETQ. The CDR3 sequence is 14 residues long. CDR3 sequence (DNA): TGTGCCAGCAGCTTGTCGGCAGGGCCCTACGAGCAGTACTTC. As protein: CASSLSAGPYEQYF.